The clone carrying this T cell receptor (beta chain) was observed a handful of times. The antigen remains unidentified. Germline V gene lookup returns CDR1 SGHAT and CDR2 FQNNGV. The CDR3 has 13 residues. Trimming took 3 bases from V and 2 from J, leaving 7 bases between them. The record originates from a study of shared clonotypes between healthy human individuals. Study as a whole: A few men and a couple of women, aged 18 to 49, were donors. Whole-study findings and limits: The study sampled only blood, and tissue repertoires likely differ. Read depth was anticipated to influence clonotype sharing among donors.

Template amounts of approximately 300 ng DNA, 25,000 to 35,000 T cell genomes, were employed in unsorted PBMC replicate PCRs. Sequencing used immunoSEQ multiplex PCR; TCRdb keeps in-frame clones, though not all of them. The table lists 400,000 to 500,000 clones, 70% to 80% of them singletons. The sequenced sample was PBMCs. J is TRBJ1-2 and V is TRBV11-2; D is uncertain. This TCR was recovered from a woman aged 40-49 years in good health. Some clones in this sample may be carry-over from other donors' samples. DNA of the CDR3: TGTGCCAGCAGCTTTGGAGCCAACTATGGCTACACCTTC. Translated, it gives CASSFGANYGYTF.